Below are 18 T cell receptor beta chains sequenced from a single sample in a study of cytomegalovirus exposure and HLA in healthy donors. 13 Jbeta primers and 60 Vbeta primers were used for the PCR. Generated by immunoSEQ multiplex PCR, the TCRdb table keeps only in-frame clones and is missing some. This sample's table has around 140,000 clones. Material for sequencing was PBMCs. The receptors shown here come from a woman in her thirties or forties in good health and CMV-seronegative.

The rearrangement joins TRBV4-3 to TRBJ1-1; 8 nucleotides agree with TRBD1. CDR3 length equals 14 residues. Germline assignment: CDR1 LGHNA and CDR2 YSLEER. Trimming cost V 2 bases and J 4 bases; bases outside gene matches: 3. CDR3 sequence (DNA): TGCGCCAGCAGCCAACAGGGGGCGTCCACTGAAGCTTTCTTT. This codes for CASSQQGASTEAFF.

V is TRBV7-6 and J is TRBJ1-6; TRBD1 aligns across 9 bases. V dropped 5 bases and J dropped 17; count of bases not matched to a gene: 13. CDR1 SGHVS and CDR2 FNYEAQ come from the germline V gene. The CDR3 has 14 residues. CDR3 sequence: CASSQGQGLGGIHF. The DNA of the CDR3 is TGTGCCAGCAGCCAGGGACAGGGCCTAGGAGGGATCCACTTT.

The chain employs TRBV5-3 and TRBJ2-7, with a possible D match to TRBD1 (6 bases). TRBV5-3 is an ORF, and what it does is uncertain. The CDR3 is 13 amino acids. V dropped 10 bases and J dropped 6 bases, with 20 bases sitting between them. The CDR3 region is CASARDTASEQYV. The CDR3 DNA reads TGTGCCTCCGCACGGGACACCGCTTCCGAGCAGTACGTC.

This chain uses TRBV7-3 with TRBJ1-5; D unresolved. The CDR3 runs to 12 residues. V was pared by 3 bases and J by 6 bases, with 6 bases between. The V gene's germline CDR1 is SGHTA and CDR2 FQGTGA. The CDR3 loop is CASSFSGQPQHF. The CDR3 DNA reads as TGTGCCAGCAGCTTCAGTGGTCAGCCCCAGCATTTT.

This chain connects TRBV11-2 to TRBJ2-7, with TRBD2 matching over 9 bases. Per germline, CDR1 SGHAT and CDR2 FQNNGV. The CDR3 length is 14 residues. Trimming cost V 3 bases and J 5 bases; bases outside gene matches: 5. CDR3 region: CASSLSSGGNEQYV. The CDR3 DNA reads TGTGCCAGCAGCTTGAGTAGCGGGGGTAACGAGCAGTACGTC.

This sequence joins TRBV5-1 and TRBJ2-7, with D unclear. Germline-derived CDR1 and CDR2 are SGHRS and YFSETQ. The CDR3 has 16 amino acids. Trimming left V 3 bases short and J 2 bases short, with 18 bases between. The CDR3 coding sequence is TGCGCCAGCAGCTCGGGTAGGAAGGCATCGACCTACGAGCAGTACTTC. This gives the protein CASSSGRKASTYEQYF.

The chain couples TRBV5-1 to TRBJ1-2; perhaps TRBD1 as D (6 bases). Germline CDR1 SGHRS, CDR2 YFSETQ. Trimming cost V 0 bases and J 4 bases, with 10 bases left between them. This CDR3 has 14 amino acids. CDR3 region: CASSLARGSYGYTF. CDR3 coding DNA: TGCGCCAGCAGCTTGGCCAGGGGTAGCTATGGCTACACCTTC. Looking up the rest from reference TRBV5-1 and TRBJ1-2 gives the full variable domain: KAGVTQTPRYLIKTRGQQVTLSCSPISGHRSVSWYQQTPGQGLQFLFEYFSETQRNKGNFPGRFSGRQFSNSRSEMNVSTLELGDSALYLCASSLARGSYGYTFGSGTRLTVV.

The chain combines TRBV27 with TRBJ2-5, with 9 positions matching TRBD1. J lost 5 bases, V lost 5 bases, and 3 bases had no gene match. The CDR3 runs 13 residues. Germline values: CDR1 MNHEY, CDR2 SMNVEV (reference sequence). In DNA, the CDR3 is TGTGCCAGCAGTACAGGGGGCCGGGAGACCCAGTACTTC. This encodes CASSTGGRETQYF.

CDR3 DNA: TGCGCCAGCAGCCCGCGGGACAGCAGTTTTTATGGCTACACCTTC. As protein: CASSPRDSSFYGYTF. The chain is built from TRBV4-1 and TRBJ1-2, with 7 nucleotides matching TRBD1. Per the germline V gene, CDR1 is MGHRA and CDR2 is YSYEKL. V was pared by 4 bases and J by 5 bases, with 10 bases of the junction left unmatched. The CDR3 covers 15 residues.

This CDR3 is CASSPGLDTGELFF. For the CDR3, the DNA is TGTGCCAGCAGCCCGGGGTTAGACACCGGGGAGCTGTTTTTT. The chain recombines TRBV7-6 with TRBJ2-2, with D possibly being TRBD2 (5 bases). Germline values: CDR1 SGHVS, CDR2 FNYEAQ. With 5 bases removed from V and 3 bases from J, the gap between germline ends came to 10 bases. There are 14 residues in the CDR3.

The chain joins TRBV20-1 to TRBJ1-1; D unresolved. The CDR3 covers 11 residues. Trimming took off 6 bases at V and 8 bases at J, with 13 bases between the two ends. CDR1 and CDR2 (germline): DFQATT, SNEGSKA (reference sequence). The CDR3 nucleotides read TGCAGTGCGTCCGGACTCTTAGAAGCTTTCTTT. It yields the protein CSASGLLEAFF.

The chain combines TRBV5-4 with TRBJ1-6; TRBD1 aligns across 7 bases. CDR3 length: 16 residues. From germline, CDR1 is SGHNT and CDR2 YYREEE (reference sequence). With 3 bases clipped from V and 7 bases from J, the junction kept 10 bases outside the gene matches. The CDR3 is CASSSDPTGRNSPLHF. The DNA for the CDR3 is TGTGCCAGCAGCTCGGACCCGACAGGGAGGAATTCACCCCTCCACTTT.

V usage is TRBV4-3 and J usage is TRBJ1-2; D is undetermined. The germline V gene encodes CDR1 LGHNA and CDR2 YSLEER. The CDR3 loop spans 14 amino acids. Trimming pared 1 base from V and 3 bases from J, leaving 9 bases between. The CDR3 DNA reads TGCGCCAGCAGCCAAGGTCCGGGAGACTATGGCTACACCTTC. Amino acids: CASSQGPGDYGYTF.

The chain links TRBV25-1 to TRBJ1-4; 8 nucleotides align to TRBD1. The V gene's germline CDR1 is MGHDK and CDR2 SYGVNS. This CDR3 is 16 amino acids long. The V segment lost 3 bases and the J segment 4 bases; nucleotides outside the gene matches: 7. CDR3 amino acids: CASSDSRTGLNEKLFF. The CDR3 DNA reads TGTGCCAGCAGTGACTCCCGGACAGGGCTTAATGAAAAACTGTTTTTT.

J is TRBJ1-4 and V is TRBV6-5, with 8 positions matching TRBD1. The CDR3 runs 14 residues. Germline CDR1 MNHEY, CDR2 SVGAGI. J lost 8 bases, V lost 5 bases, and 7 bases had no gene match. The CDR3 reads CASSQRQGREKLFF. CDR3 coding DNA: TGTGCCAGCAGTCAAAGACAGGGGCGAGAAAAACTGTTTTTT.

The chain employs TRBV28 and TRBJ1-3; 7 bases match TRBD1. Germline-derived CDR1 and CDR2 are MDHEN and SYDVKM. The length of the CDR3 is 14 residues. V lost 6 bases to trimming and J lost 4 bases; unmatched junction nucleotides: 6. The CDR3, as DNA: TGTGCCAGCAGGTCTACAGGGGTCGGAAACACCATATATTTT. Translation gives CASRSTGVGNTIYF.

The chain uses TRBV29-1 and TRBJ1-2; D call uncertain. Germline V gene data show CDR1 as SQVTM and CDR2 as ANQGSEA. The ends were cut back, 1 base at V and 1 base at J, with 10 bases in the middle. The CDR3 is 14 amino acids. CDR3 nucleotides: TGCAGCGTTGAAGGCGGAACACATAACTATGGCTACACCTTC. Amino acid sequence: CSVEGGTHNYGYTF.

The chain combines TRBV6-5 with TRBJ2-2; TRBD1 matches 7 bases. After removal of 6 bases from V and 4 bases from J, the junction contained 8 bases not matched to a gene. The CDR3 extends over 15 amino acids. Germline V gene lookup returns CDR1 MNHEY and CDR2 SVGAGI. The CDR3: CASSYYRGSTGELFF. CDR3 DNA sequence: TGTGCCAGCAGCTATTACAGGGGAAGCACCGGGGAGCTGTTTTTT.